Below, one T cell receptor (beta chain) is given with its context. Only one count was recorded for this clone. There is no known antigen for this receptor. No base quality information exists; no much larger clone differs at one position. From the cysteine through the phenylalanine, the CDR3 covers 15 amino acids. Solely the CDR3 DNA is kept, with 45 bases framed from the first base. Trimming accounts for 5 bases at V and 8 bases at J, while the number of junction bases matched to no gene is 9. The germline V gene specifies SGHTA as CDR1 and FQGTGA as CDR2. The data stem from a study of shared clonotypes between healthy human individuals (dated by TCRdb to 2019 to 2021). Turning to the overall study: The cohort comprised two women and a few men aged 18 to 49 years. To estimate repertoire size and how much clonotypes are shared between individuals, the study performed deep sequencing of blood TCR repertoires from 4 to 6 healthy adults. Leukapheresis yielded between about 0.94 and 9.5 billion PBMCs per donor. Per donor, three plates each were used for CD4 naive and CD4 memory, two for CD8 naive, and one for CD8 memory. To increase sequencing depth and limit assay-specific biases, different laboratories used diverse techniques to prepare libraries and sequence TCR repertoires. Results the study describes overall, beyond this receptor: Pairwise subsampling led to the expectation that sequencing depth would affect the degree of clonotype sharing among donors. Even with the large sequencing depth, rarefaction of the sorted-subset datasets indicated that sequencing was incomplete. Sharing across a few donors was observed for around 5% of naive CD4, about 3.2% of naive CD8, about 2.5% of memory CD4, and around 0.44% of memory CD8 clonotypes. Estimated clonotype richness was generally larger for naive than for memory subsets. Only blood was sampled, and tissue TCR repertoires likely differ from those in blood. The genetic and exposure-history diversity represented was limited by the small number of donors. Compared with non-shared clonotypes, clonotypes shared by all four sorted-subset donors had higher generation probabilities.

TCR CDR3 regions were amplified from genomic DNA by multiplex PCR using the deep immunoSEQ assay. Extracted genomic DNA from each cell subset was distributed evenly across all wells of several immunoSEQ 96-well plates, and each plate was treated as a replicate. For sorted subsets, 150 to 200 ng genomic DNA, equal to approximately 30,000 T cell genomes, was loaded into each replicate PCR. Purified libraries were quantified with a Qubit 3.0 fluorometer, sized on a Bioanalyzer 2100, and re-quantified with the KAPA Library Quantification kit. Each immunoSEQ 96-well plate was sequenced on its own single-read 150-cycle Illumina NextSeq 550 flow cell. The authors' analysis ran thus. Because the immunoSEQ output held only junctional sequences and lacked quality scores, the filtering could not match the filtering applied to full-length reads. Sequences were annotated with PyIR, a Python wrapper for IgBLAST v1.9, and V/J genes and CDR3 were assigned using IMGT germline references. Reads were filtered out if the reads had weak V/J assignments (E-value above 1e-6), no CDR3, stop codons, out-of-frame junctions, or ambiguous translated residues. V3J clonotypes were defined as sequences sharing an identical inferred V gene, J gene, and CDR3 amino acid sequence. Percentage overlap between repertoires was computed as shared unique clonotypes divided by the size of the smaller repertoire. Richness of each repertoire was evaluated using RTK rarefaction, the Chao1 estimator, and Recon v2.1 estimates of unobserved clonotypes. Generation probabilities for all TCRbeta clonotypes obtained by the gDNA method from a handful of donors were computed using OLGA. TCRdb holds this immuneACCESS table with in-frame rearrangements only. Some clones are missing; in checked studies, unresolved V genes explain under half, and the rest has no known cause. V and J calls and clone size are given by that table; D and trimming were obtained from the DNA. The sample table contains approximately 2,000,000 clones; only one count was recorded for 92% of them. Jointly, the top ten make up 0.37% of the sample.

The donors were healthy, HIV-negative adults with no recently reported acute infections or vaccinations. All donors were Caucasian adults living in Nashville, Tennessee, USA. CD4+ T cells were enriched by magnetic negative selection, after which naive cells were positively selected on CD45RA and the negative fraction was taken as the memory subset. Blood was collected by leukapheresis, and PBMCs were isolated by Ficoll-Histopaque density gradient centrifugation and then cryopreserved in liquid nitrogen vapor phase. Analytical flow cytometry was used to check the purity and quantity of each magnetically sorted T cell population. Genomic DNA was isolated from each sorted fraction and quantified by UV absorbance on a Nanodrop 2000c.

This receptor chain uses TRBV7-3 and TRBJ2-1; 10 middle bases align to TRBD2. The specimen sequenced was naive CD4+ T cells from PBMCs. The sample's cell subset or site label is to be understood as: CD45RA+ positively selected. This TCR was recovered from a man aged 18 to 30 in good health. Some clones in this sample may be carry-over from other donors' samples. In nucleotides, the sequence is TGTGCCAGCAGCCGTCGGACTAGCGGTGTCGATGAGCAGTTCTTC. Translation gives CASSRRTSGVDEQFF.